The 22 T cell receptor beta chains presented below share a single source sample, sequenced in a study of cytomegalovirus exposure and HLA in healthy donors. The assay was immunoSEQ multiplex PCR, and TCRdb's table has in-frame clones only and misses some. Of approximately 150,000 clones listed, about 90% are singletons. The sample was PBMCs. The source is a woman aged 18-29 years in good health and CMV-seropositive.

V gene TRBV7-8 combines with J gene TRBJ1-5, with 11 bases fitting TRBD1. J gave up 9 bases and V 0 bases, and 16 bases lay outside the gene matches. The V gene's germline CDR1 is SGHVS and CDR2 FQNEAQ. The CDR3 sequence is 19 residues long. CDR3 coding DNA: TGTGCCAGCAGCTTAGCAGGGTTTAAGGGACAGGGGGGCCCATGGCCCCAGCATTTT. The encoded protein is CASSLAGFKGQGGPWPQHF.

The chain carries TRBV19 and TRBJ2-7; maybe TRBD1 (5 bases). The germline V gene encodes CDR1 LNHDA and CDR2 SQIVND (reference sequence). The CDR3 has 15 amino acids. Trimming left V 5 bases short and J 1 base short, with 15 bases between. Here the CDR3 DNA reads TGTGCCAGTAGTCGGAAGTGGGGCCAGTCCTACGAGCAGTACTTC. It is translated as CASSRKWGQSYEQYF.

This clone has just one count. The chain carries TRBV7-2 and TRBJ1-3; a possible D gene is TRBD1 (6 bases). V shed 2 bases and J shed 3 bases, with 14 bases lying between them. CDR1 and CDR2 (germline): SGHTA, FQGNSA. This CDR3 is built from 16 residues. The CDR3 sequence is CASSLLLGAYGNTIYF. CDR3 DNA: TGTGCCAGCAGCTTATTGTTGGGGGCTTATGGAAACACCATATATTTT. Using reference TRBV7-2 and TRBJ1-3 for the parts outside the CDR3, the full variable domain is GAGVSQSPSNKVTEKGKDVELRCDPISGHTALYWYRQSLGQGLEFLIYFQGNSAPDKSGLPSDRFSAERTGGSVSTLTIQRTQQEDSAVYLCASSLLLGAYGNTIYFGEGSWLTVV.

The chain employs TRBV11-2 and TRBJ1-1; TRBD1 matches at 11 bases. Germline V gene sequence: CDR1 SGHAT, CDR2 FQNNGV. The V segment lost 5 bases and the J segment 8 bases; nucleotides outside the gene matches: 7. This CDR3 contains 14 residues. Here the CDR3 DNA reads TGTGCCAGCAGCAAACCGGGACAGGGGGAAGAAGCTTTCTTT. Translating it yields CASSKPGQGEEAFF.

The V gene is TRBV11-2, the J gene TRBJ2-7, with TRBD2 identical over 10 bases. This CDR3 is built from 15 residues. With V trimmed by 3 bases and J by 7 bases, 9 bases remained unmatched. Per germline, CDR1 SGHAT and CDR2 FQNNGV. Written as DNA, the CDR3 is TGTGCCAGCAGCTTTTCTAGCGGGAGCAGTAGGGAGCAGTACTTC. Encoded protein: CASSFSSGSSREQYF.

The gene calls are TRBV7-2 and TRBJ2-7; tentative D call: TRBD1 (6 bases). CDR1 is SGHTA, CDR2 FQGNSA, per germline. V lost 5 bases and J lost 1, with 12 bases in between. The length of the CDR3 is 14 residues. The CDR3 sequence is CASSRTTGSYEQYF. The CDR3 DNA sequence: TGTGCCAGCAGCCGTACGACAGGATCCTACGAGCAGTACTTC.

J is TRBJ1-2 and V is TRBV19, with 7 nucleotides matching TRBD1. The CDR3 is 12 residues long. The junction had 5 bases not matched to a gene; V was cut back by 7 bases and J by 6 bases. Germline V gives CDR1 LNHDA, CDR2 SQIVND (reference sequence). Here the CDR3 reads CASIGQVDGYTF. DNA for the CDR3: TGTGCCAGTATAGGACAGGTGGATGGCTACACCTTC.

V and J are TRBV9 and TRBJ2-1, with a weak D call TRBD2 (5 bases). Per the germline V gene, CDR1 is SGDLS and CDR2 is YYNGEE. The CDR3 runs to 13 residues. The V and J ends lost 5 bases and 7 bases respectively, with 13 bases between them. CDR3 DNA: TGTGCCAGCAGTTTCCTTAGGGAGAATGAGCAGTTCTTC. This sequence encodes CASSFLRENEQFF.

This chain's CDR3 is CASSRASYEQYF. CDR3 coding DNA: TGTGCCAGCAGCCGAGCGAGCTACGAGCAGTACTTC. This sequence joins TRBV7-9 and TRBJ2-7; D is unclear. Trimming pared 5 bases from V and 3 bases from J, leaving 8 bases between. Germline-derived CDR1 and CDR2 are SEHNR and FQNEAQ (reference sequence). This CDR3 is 12 amino acids long.

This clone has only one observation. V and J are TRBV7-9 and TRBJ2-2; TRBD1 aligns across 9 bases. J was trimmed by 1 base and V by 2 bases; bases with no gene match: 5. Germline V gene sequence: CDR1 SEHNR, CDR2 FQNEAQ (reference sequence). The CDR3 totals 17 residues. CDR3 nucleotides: TGTGCCAGCAGCTTAAGACGGGGACAGGGGAACACCGGGGAGCTGTTTTTT. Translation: CASSLRRGQGNTGELFF.

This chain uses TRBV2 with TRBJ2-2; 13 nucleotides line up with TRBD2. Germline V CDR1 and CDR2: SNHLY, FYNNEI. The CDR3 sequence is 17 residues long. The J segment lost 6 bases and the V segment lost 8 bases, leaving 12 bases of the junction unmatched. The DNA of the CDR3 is TGTGCCAGCTGCCCCCAAACGGGACTAGCGGGACCCGGGGAGCTGTTTTTT. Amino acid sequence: CASCPQTGLAGPGELFF.

The CDR3 DNA reads TGTGCCAGCAGCCCTACGACTAGCGGGCATGGGGGGAATGAGCAGTTCTTC. It specifies CASSPTTSGHGGNEQFF. V is TRBV11-3 and J is TRBJ2-1; 10 nucleotides agree with TRBD2. J was trimmed by 7 bases and V by 5 bases; bases with no gene match: 14. Germline CDR1 reads SGHNT; CDR2 reads YENEEA. The CDR3 totals 17 residues. Looking up the rest from reference TRBV11-3 and TRBJ2-1 gives the full variable domain: EAGVVQSPRYKIIEKKQPVAFWCNPISGHNTLYWYLQNLGQGPELLIRYENEEAVDDSQLPKDRFSAERLKGVDSTLKIQPAELGDSAVYLCASSPTTSGHGGNEQFFGPGTRLTVL.

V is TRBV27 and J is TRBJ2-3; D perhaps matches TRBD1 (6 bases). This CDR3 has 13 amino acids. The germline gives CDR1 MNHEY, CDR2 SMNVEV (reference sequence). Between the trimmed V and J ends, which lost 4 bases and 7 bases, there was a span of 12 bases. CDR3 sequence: CASSYEQGHTQYF. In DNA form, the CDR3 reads TGTGCCAGCAGTTATGAACAGGGTCATACGCAGTATTTT.

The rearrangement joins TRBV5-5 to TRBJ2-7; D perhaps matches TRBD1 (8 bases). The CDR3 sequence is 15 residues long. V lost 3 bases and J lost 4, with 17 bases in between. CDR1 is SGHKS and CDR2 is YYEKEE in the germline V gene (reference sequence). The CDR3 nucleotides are TGTGCCAGCAGCTGGGGGGGACAGGCGGGATACGAGCAGTACTTC. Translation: CASSWGGQAGYEQYF.

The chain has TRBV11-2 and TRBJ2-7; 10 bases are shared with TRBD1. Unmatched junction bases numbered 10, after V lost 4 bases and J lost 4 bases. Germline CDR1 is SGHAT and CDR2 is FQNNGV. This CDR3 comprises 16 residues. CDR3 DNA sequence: TGTGCCAGCAGCTCTCACCGGGACAGGGGCTCGTACGAGCAGTACTTC. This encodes CASSSHRDRGSYEQYF.

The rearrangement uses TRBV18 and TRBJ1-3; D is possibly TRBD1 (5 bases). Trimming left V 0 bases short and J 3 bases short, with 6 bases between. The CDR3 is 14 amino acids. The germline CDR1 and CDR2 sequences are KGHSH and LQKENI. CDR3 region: CASSPPGVGNTIYF. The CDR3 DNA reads TGTGCCAGCTCACCACCAGGGGTTGGAAACACCATATATTTT.

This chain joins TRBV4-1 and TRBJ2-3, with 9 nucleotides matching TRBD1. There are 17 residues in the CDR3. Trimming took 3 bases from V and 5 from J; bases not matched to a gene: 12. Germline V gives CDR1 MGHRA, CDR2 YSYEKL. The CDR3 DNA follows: TGCGCCAGCAGCCAGTCCGGGACAGGGACCAGTCGAGATACGCAGTATTTT. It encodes CASSQSGTGTSRDTQYF.

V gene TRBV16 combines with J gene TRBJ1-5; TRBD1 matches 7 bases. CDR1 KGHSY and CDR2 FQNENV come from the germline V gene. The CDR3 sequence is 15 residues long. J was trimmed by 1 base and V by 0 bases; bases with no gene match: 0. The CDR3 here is CASSQSTGSNQPQHF. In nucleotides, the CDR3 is TGTGCCAGCAGCCAATCGACAGGGAGCAATCAGCCCCAGCATTTT.

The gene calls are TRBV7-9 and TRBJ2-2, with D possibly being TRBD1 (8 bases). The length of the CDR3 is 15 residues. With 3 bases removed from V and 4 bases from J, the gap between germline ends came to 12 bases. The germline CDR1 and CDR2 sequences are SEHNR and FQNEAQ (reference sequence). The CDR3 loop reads CASSLSGTGTGELFF. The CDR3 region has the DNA TGTGCCAGCAGCTTGAGCGGGACAGGCACCGGGGAGCTGTTTTTT.

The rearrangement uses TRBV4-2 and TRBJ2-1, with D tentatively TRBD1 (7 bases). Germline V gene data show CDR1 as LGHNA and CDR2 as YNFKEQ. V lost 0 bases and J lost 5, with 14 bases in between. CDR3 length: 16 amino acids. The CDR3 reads CASSQDEGRGDNEQFF. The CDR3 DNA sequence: TGTGCCAGCAGCCAAGATGAGGGCAGGGGGGACAATGAGCAGTTCTTC.

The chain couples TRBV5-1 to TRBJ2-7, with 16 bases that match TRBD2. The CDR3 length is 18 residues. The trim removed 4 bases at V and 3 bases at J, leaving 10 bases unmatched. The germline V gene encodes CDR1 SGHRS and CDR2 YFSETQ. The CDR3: CASSPPGTSGRAGYEQYF. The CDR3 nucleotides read TGCGCCAGCAGCCCCCCCGGGACTAGCGGGAGGGCTGGCTACGAGCAGTACTTC.

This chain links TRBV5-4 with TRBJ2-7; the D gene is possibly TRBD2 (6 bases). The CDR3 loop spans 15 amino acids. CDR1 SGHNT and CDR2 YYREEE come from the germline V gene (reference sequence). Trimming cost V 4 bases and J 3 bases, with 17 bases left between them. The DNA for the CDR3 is TGTGCCAGCAGCCCTCCCCCGGGACTTAACTACGAGCAGTACTTC. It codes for CASSPPPGLNYEQYF.